One sample yielded the 5 T cell receptor beta chains listed below, sequenced in a study of identical twins. MiXCR was run by TCRdb on the 5' RACE reads, yielding one entry per CDR3 protein. Of around 510,000 distinct CDR3 sequences listed, about 13% are singletons. These data also formed part of another study, on yellow fever vaccine responses in identical twins.

Input material: CD4+ T cells sorted from blood. The receptor source for this set is a woman between 18 and 30 years old in good health.

The table lists this clonotype with many counts. The chain combines TRBV12-3 or TRBV12-4 with TRBJ2-7, with 10 bases lining up with TRBD1. V shed 6 bases and J 3 bases; nucleotides not matched to a gene: 8. The CDR3 extends over 15 amino acids. The CDR3 DNA is TGTGCCAGCAGCCCTACGGGACAGGGGATCTACGAGCAGTACTTC. Translation gives CASSPTGQGIYEQYF.

The chain has TRBV6-1 and TRBJ1-2; D is perhaps TRBD1 (5 bases). The germline V gene encodes CDR1 MNHNS and CDR2 SASEGT. This CDR3 is built from 14 residues. V was cut by 0 bases and J by 6 bases, with 11 bases left in between. The CDR3 DNA reads TGTGCCAGCAGTGAAGCAGGGGCACCTAATGGCTACACCTTC. Its translation is CASSEAGAPNGYTF.

This clonotype has a handful of counts. Here the CDR3 reads CASSVEPGGEKLFF. The CDR3 DNA follows: TGTGCCAGCAGCGTAGAGCCAGGGGGTGAAAAACTGTTTTTT. The chain couples TRBV9 to TRBJ1-4; 7 bases fit TRBD1. The V and J ends lost 0 bases and 7 bases, in that order; junction bases with no gene match: 3. The CDR3 has 14 amino acids. Germline CDR1 SGDLS, CDR2 YYNGEE.

This clonotype was seen more than once but under ten times. This chain uses TRBV6-1 with TRBJ2-6; 11 bases match TRBD2. Germline V lookup: CDR1 MNHNS, CDR2 SASEGT. The J segment lost 3 bases and the V segment lost 7 bases, leaving 11 bases of the junction unmatched. This CDR3 comprises 18 residues. CDR3: CASTTSGSTGGGANVLTF. In nucleotides, the CDR3 is TGTGCCAGCACTACTAGCGGGAGTACTGGAGGTGGGGCCAACGTCCTGACTTTC.

This clonotype appeared a few times. The chain couples TRBV10-3 to TRBJ1-4, with a tentative D call TRBD1 (5 bases). V lost 2 bases and J lost 8, with 12 bases in between. The CDR3 covers 14 residues. CDR1 and CDR2 (germline): ENHRY, SYGVKD. This CDR3 reads CAISERGAEEKLFF. CDR3 sequence (DNA): TGTGCCATCAGTGAGCGAGGGGCGGAGGAAAAACTGTTTTTT.